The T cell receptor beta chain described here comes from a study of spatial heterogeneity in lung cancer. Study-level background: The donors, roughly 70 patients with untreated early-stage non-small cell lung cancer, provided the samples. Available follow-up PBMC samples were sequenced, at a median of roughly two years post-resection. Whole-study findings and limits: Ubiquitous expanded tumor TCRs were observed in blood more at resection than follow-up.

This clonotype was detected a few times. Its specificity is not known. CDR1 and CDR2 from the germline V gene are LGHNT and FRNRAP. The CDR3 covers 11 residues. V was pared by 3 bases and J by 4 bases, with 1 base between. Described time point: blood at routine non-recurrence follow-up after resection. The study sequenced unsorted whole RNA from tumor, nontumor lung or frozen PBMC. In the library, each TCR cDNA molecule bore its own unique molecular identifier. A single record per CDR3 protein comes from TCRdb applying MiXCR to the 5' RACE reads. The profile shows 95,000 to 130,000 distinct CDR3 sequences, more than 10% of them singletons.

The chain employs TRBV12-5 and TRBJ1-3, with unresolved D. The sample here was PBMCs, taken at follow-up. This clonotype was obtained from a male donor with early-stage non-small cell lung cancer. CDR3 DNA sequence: TGTGCTAGTGGTTTCGGAAACACCATATATTTT. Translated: CASGFGNTIYF.